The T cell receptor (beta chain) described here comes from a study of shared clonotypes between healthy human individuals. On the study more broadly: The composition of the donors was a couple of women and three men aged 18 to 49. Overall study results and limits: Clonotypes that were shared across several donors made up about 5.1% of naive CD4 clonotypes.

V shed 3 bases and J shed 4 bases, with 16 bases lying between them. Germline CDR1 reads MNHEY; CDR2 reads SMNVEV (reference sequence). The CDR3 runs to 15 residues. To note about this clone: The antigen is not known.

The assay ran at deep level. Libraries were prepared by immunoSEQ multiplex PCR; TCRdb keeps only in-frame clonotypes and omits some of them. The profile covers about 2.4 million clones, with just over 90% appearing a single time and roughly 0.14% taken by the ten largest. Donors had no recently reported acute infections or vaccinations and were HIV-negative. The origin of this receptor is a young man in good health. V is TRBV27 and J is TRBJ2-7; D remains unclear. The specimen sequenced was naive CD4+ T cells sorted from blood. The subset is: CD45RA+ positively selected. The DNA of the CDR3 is TGTGCCAGCAGTTTTCAAGGCAGCCCTATTTACGAGCAGTACTTC. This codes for CASSFQGSPIYEQYF.